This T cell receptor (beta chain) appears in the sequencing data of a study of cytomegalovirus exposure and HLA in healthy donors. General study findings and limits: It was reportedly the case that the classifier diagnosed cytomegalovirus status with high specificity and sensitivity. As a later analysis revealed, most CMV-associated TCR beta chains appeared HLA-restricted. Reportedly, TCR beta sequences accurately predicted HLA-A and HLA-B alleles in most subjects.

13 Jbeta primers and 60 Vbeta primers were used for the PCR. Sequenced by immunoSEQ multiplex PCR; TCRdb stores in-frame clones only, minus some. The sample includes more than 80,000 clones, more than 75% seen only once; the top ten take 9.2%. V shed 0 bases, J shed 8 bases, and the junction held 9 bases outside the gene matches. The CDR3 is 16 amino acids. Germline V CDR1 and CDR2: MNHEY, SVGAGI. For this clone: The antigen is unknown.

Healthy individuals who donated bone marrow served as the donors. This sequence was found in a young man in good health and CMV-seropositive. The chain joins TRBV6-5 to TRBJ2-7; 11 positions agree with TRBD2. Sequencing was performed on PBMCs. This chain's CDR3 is CASSYSLTSGTSKQYF. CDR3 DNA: TGTGCCAGCAGTTACTCTTTGACTAGCGGGACCTCCAAGCAGTACTTC.